The 32 T cell receptor beta chains listed next were all sequenced from one sample in a study of a mutant IDH1 vaccine in newly diagnosed glioma. Time point indicated: week 23, last vaccination. In every dose of vaccine, 300 ug of mutant IDH1 20-mer peptide was given alongside topical imiquimod. Using immunoSEQ multiplex PCR, the repertoire was profiled, and TCRdb retains in-frame clones only, with some absent. This sample has about 41,000 clones, with about 79% found just once. These receptors have no known antigen. Specimen: PBMCs, collected from a glioma patient whose treatment included an IDH1 peptide vaccine. The receptor source for this set is a woman aged 40 to 50 with glioma. Some clones in this sample may be carry-over from other donors' samples.

The chain combines TRBV19 with TRBJ1-2, with D unclear. CDR1 is LNHDA and CDR2 is SQIVND in the germline V gene (reference sequence). Trimming removed 5 bases at V and 1 base at J, with 11 bases between. The length of the CDR3 is 14 residues. CDR3 loop: CASSFGMGNYGYTF. The CDR3 DNA is TGTGCCAGTAGTTTCGGGATGGGTAACTATGGCTACACCTTC. The entire variable domain, with the rest obtained from reference TRBV19 and TRBJ1-2, is as follows: DGGITQSPKYLFRKEGQNVTLSCEQNLNHDAMYWYRQDPGQGLRLIYYSQIVNDFQKGDIAEGYSVSREKKESFPLTVTSAQKNPTAFYLCASSFGMGNYGYTFGSGTRLTVV.

The rearrangement links TRBV6-4 to TRBJ2-3; weak D call: TRBD2 (5 bases). The V and J ends lost 4 bases and 1 base respectively, with 15 bases between them. The CDR3 spans 16 residues. Per germline, CDR1 MRHNA and CDR2 SNTAGT. For the CDR3, the DNA is TGTGCCAGCAGTGCCCGGGGTTTCTCCGGCACAGATACGCAGTATTTT. Translated, it gives CASSARGFSGTDTQYF.

The V call is TRBV29-1, the J call TRBJ2-6; D may be TRBD1 (5 bases). Looked up from germline, CDR1 is SQVTM and CDR2 is ANQGSEA. This CDR3 has 14 amino acids. The V gene lost 7 bases and the J gene lost 0 bases, with 10 bases spanning the gap. The CDR3 DNA is TGCAGCGCCCAGGGAAGCTCTGGGGCCAACGTCCTGACTTTC. Amino acid sequence: CSAQGSSGANVLTF. The full variable domain, its missing parts supplied by reference TRBV29-1 and TRBJ2-6, is SAVISQKPSRDICQRGTSLTIQCQVDSQVTMMFWYRQQPGQSLTLIATANQGSEATYESGFVIDKFPISRPNLTFSTLTVSNMSPEDSSIYLCSAQGSSGANVLTFGAGSRLTVL.

This clone has just one count. The chain combines TRBV7-9 with TRBJ1-2; TRBD1 matches 10 bases. CDR3 length: 15 residues. The V segment lost 6 bases and the J segment 6 bases; nucleotides outside the gene matches: 10. Germline V gives CDR1 SEHNR, CDR2 FQNEAQ (reference sequence). CDR3 DNA: TGTGCCAGCAGGCCAACCAGGGGACAGGGGAATGGCTACACCTTC. This translates into CASRPTRGQGNGYTF.

The chain is built from TRBV20-1 and TRBJ2-1; no firm D call. The germline V gene has CDR1 DFQATT and CDR2 SNEGSKA (reference sequence). The V and J ends lost 5 bases and 10 bases respectively, with 9 bases between them. The length of the CDR3 is 10 residues. The CDR3 is CSAQQREQFF. The DNA for the CDR3 is TGCAGTGCTCAACAGCGAGAGCAGTTCTTC.

The chain uses TRBV14 and TRBJ2-1, with D possibly TRBD2 on 6 matching bases. Germline CDR1 and CDR2: SGHDN and FVKESK. Trimming pared 6 bases from V and 2 bases from J, leaving 14 bases between. The CDR3 is 15 residues long. The CDR3 DNA reads as TGTGCCAGCAGTCTAGCGTATCGTCCCTACAATGAGCAGTTCTTC. Translation: CASSLAYRPYNEQFF. Supplemented by reference TRBV14 and TRBJ2-1, the full variable domain reads EAGVTQFPSHSVIEKGQTVTLRCDPISGHDNLYWYRRVMGKEIKFLLHFVKESKQDESGMPNNRFLAERTGGTYSTLKVQPAELEDSGVYFCASSLAYRPYNEQFFGPGTRLTVL.

J is TRBJ1-1 and V is TRBV2, with 7 bases identical to TRBD1. CDR3 size: 15 residues. Germline CDR1 and CDR2: SNHLY and FYNNEI. Trimming took 8 bases from V and 5 from J; bases not matched to a gene: 14. CDR3 sequence (DNA): TGTGCCAGCGGGTCACAAGGGGGCCCCCATACTGAAGCTTTCTTT. Encoded protein: CASGSQGGPHTEAFF.

The rearrangement uses TRBV6-6 and TRBJ2-1; no clear D. Per germline, CDR1 MNHNY and CDR2 SVGAGI (reference sequence). Deletions cut 6 bases from V and 7 bases from J, with 10 bases between. The CDR3 runs to 12 residues. This CDR3 reads CASSRPRNEQFF. DNA of the CDR3: TGTGCCAGCAGCCGACCGAGGAATGAGCAGTTCTTC.

The CDR3 is CASSQASGINEQFF. In nucleotides, the CDR3 is TGCGCCAGCAGCCAAGCTAGCGGGATAAATGAGCAGTTCTTC. The chain joins TRBV4-3 to TRBJ2-1, with TRBD2 matching 9 bases. CDR3 length: 14 residues. The V segment lost 1 base and the J segment 7 bases; nucleotides outside the gene matches: 2. CDR1 and CDR2 from the germline V gene are LGHNA and YSLEER.

The chain employs TRBV6-6 and TRBJ2-3, with D perhaps given as TRBD1 or TRBD2 (6 bases each). The germline V gene has CDR1 MNHNY and CDR2 SVGAGI (reference sequence). Trimming shortened V by 7 bases and J by 11 bases, and 19 bases separated the two germline ends. The CDR3 is made up of 13 amino acids. The CDR3 bases are TGTGCCAGCACTAGGGGGGATGATTTTGTGCAGTATTTT. It codes for CASTRGDDFVQYF.

This chain links TRBV4-2 with TRBJ2-7, with D hard to call. The CDR3 contains 16 residues. V lost 0 bases, J lost 4 bases, and 16 bases lay in between. Germline loops: CDR1 LGHNA, CDR2 YNFKEQ. CDR3 coding DNA: TGTGCCAGCAGCCAAGATGGTGCCCTTTTGAGGTACGAGCAGTACTTC. Protein product: CASSQDGALLRYEQYF.

The chain recombines TRBV2 with TRBJ2-1; D is undetermined. The V and J ends lost 8 bases and 9 bases respectively, with 8 bases between them. The CDR3 length is 10 residues. From germline, CDR1 is SNHLY and CDR2 FYNNEI. CDR3 residues: CASWRGEQFF. CDR3 bases: TGTGCCAGCTGGAGAGGTGAGCAGTTCTTC. Combining the CDR3 with reference TRBV2 and TRBJ2-1 gives the whole variable domain EPEVTQTPSHQVTQMGQEVILRCVPISNHLYFYWYRQILGQKVEFLVSFYNNEISEKSEIFDDQFSVERPDGSNFTLKIRSTKLEDSAMYFCASWRGEQFFGPGTRLTVL.

This chain joins TRBV4-2 and TRBJ2-2, with TRBD1 matching over 8 bases. Germline CDR1 reads LGHNA; CDR2 reads YNFKEQ. Losses at the gene ends were 3 bases for V and 0 bases for J; bases not matched to a gene: 3. The CDR3 has 16 amino acids. CDR3 in amino acids: CASSHETGANTGELFF. DNA of the CDR3: TGTGCCAGCAGCCACGAGACAGGGGCGAACACCGGGGAGCTGTTTTTT.

V is TRBV2 and J is TRBJ2-2; D is perhaps TRBD1 or TRBD2 (5 bases each). The germline gives CDR1 SNHLY, CDR2 FYNNEI. The CDR3 runs to 15 residues. V was clipped by 7 bases and J by 0 bases, with 12 bases between them. DNA of the CDR3: TGTGCCAGCAAAACCGGGACGACGAACACCGGGGAGCTGTTTTTT. Its protein product is CASKTGTTNTGELFF.

This chain connects TRBV28 to TRBJ1-1; D may be TRBD1 (5 bases). Germline CDR1 and CDR2: MDHEN and SYDVKM. The CDR3 has 11 amino acids. The V and J ends lost 7 bases and 8 bases respectively, with 11 bases between them. CDR3 coding DNA: TGTGCCAGCATAACCGGGGGGGAAGCTTTCTTT. Its translation: CASITGGEAFF.

This sequence joins TRBV4-3 and TRBJ2-7; D gene ambiguous. V was shortened by 1 base and J by 5 bases, with 12 bases between the two germline ends. The CDR3 runs 14 residues. Looked up from germline, CDR1 is LGHNA and CDR2 is YSLEER. CDR3: CASSQGGLFHEQYF. The CDR3 DNA sequence: TGCGCCAGCAGCCAAGGGGGATTATTCCACGAGCAGTACTTC.

This clone was seen a single time. The J gene is TRBJ1-2, the V gene TRBV19, with TRBD1 identical over 9 bases. The CDR3 runs 15 residues. CDR1 LNHDA and CDR2 SQIVND come from the germline V gene (reference sequence). V lost 2 bases to trimming and J lost 6 bases; unmatched junction nucleotides: 7. CDR3 protein: CASSISTGGVDGYTF. DNA for the CDR3: TGTGCCAGTAGTATATCTACAGGGGGCGTTGATGGCTACACCTTC.

The chain has TRBV6-6 and TRBJ1-5; TRBD1 agrees at 8 bases. Germline trimming cut 6 bases from V and 7 bases from J; bases unmatched to any gene: 11. Germline V gene lookup returns CDR1 MNHNY and CDR2 SVGAGI (reference sequence). This CDR3 region has 15 residues. In DNA, the CDR3 is TGTGCCAGCAGCGCCCTCACAGGGGGGCGGCAGCCCCAGCATTTT. Translated, it gives CASSALTGGRQPQHF.

This clone came up once. The J gene is TRBJ1-5, the V gene TRBV5-6; D gene ambiguous. From germline, CDR1 is SGHDT and CDR2 YYEEEE. This CDR3 spans 14 amino acids. Trimming stripped 0 bases from V and 3 bases from J, with 7 bases between. The CDR3 here is CASSLAETNQPQHF. The CDR3 nucleotides read TGTGCCAGCAGCTTGGCAGAGACCAATCAGCCCCAGCATTTT. The entire variable domain, with the rest obtained from reference TRBV5-6 and TRBJ1-5, is as follows: DAGVTQSPTHLIKTRGQQVTLRCSPKSGHDTVSWYQQALGQGPQFIFQYYEEEERQRGNFPDRFSGHQFPNYSSELNVNALLLGDSALYLCASSLAETNQPQHFGDGTRLSIL.

The V and J genes are TRBV5-1 and TRBJ2-7; perhaps TRBD1 as D (5 bases). The germline V and J ends were trimmed by 0 bases and 3 bases, with 10 bases remaining between them. CDR3 length: 14 residues. CDR1 SGHRS and CDR2 YFSETQ come from the germline V gene. CDR3 residues: CASSLDQGIYEQYF. In DNA form, the CDR3 reads TGCGCCAGCAGCTTGGATCAGGGAATCTACGAGCAGTACTTC. Full variable domain (outside the CDR3, taken from reference TRBV5-1 and TRBJ2-7): KAGVTQTPRYLIKTRGQQVTLSCSPISGHRSVSWYQQTPGQGLQFLFEYFSETQRNKGNFPGRFSGRQFSNSRSEMNVSTLELGDSALYLCASSLDQGIYEQYFGPGTRLTVT.

This chain links TRBV2 with TRBJ2-1; D is unresolved. Trimming removed 6 bases from V and 10 bases from J, with 10 bases in between. CDR3 size: 11 residues. CDR1 and CDR2 (germline): SNHLY, FYNNEI. CDR3 loop: CASRERLEQFF. Written as DNA, the CDR3 is TGTGCCAGCAGAGAGCGCTTAGAGCAGTTCTTC.

The chain is built from TRBV6-1 and TRBJ1-5, with D possibly being TRBD1 (5 bases). The germline CDR1 and CDR2 sequences are MNHNS and SASEGT. Trimming took 4 bases from V and 1 from J, leaving 14 bases between them. The CDR3 spans 16 residues. The CDR3 DNA is TGTGCCAGCAGTGCCGGAGACAGCCCGAGCAATCAGCCCCAGCATTTT. It codes for CASSAGDSPSNQPQHF.

This clone has only a few counts. CDR3 DNA sequence: TGTGCCATCAGCGAAGGAGGGCGCACTGAAGCTTTCTTT. This sequence encodes CAISEGGRTEAFF. The V and J genes are TRBV10-3 and TRBJ1-1; D remains ambiguous. From germline, CDR1 is ENHRY and CDR2 SYGVKD. Trimming shortened V by 6 bases and J by 4 bases, and 12 bases separated the two germline ends. The CDR3 sequence is 13 residues long.

The gene calls are TRBV4-3 and TRBJ1-6; tentative D call: TRBD1 (5 bases). The CDR3 length is 18 residues. Trimming left V 0 bases short and J 10 bases short, with 22 bases between. CDR1 and CDR2 (germline): LGHNA, YSLEER. The CDR3 loop reads CASSQDPDPRGVGSPLHF. The CDR3 DNA reads as TGCGCCAGCAGCCAAGATCCCGATCCCCGGGGGGTTGGATCACCCCTCCACTTT.

The genes are TRBV5-4 and TRBJ1-1; no reliable D call. The CDR3 sequence is 13 residues long. V lost 0 bases and J 4 bases, leaving 7 bases between the germline ends. Looked up from germline, CDR1 is SGHNT and CDR2 is YYREEE (reference sequence). For the CDR3, the DNA is TGTGCCAGCAGCTTGGTCGTTGGCACTGAAGCTTTCTTT. Translating gives CASSLVVGTEAFF. Filled out from reference TRBV5-4 and TRBJ1-1, the complete variable domain reads ETGVTQSPTHLIKTRGQQVTLRCSSQSGHNTVSWYQQALGQGPQFIFQYYREEENGRGNFPPRFSGLQFPNYSSELNVNALELDDSALYLCASSLVVGTEAFFGQGTRLTVV.

This clone has a single count. The chain uses TRBV7-9 and TRBJ1-1; possibly TRBD1 for D (5 bases). The CDR3 contains 11 residues. With 4 bases removed from V and 11 bases from J, the gap between germline ends came to 11 bases. Germline values: CDR1 SEHNR, CDR2 FQNEAQ (reference sequence). CDR3 in DNA: TGTGCCAGCAGCTCTCAGGGTCGGGCTTTCTTT. It specifies CASSSQGRAFF. The complete variable domain, with remaining parts taken from reference TRBV7-9 and TRBJ1-1, reads DTGVSQNPRHKITKRGQNVTFRCDPISEHNRLYWYRQTLGQGPEFLTYFQNEAQLEKSRLLSDRFSAERPKGSFSTLEIQRTEQGDSAMYLCASSSQGRAFFGQGTRLTVV.

The chain recombines TRBV27 with TRBJ1-5, with 10 bases matching TRBD1. Germline values: CDR1 MNHEY, CDR2 SMNVEV (reference sequence). V trimming: 6 bases; J trimming: 6 bases; junction bases outside the gene matches: 5. The CDR3 covers 14 residues. CDR3 sequence: CASSRTGGGQPQHF. The CDR3 bases are TGTGCCAGCAGCCGGACAGGGGGAGGTCAGCCCCAGCATTTT.

The rearrangement uses TRBV7-9 and TRBJ2-2, with 9 bases that match TRBD1. V lost 5 bases, J lost 7 bases, and 8 bases stayed unmatched. The CDR3 runs to 15 residues. CDR1 is SEHNR, CDR2 FQNEAQ, per germline (reference sequence). The CDR3, as DNA: TGTGCCAGCAGCCAGAGACAGGGGGATAACGGGGAGCTGTTTTTT. It yields the protein CASSQRQGDNGELFF.

The chain recombines TRBV7-9 with TRBJ2-1; D is unresolved. The V and J ends lost 3 bases and 6 bases respectively, with 9 bases between them. Per germline, CDR1 SEHNR and CDR2 FQNEAQ (reference sequence). The CDR3 totals 13 residues. CDR3 protein: CASSFARLNEQFF. CDR3 coding DNA: TGTGCCAGCAGCTTCGCCCGGCTCAATGAGCAGTTCTTC. The full variable domain, in which reference TRBV7-9 and TRBJ2-1 provide the parts outside the CDR3, is DTGVSQNPRHKITKRGQNVTFRCDPISEHNRLYWYRQTLGQGPEFLTYFQNEAQLEKSRLLSDRFSAERPKGSFSTLEIQRTEQGDSAMYLCASSFARLNEQFFGPGTRLTVL.

The chain employs TRBV27 and TRBJ2-7; D might be TRBD1 (6 bases). Germline-derived CDR1 and CDR2 are MNHEY and SMNVEV (reference sequence). This CDR3 spans 15 amino acids. Trimming took off 2 bases at V and 5 bases at J, with 16 bases between the two ends. CDR3 bases: TGTGCCAGCAGTTTAATTCTGGGGGCTAGTCACGAGCAGTACTTC. This gives the protein CASSLILGASHEQYF.

This clone showed up just a few times. This chain connects TRBV6-5 to TRBJ2-7; D might be TRBD2 (6 bases). This CDR3 contains 15 residues. CDR1 is MNHEY, CDR2 SVGAGI, per germline. V was shortened by 6 bases and J by 4 bases, with 19 bases between the two germline ends. The CDR3 loop is CASRRRTGVLYEQYF. The CDR3 nucleotides are TGTGCCAGCAGACGGAGGACGGGAGTTTTGTACGAGCAGTACTTC.

The chain is built from TRBV2 and TRBJ1-6, with 7 bases that match TRBD1. Germline trimming cut 6 bases from V and 8 bases from J; bases unmatched to any gene: 16. The CDR3 extends over 17 amino acids. Looked up from germline, CDR1 is SNHLY and CDR2 is FYNNEI. In DNA form, the CDR3 reads TGTGCCAGCAGGTTCCAACAGGGGTGGACGGGGGATTCACCCCTCCACTTT. Its protein product is CASRFQQGWTGDSPLHF.